This T cell receptor (beta chain) was identified in a study of cytomegalovirus exposure and HLA in healthy donors. Study-wide points: Clusters of TCRs from the first cohort tended to co-occur in the roughly 120 validation repertoires (as a later analysis found). The authors enumerated under 200 TCR beta chains as linked to cytomegalovirus. A few CMV-associated chains were confirmed in vitro to be specific for CMV antigens.

Turning to this clone: Its antigen remains unknown.

Trimming took 4 bases from V and 2 from J; bases not matched to a gene: 18. Germline CDR1 reads SNHLY; CDR2 reads FYNNEI. CDR3 length: 19 amino acids. This table comes from immunoSEQ multiplex PCR, and its TCRdb copy is limited to in-frame clones, with some not included. Of around 350,000 clones listed, 86% are singletons. This sequence joins TRBV2 and TRBJ2-3, with 7 bases lining up with TRBD2. The sequenced sample was PBMCs. The sequence came from a woman aged 18-29 years in good health and CMV-seronegative. This CDR3 reads CASSVELAPGQASTDTQYF. Here the CDR3 DNA reads TGTGCCAGCAGTGTCGAACTAGCGCCCGGGCAGGCCTCCACAGATACGCAGTATTTT.